This entry concerns a single TCR beta chain. The data were produced by immunoSEQ multiplex PCR, yet TCRdb's version contains in-frame clones alone and is incomplete. Here the sample spans over 1.5 million clones, about 98% being singletons. This entry is derived from a study of shared clonotypes between healthy human individuals. The CDR3 consists of 16 residues. CDR1 is MDHEN and CDR2 is SYDVKM in the germline V gene. Trimming pared 7 bases from V and 0 bases from J, leaving 18 bases between. What was sequenced was naive CD4+ T cells sorted from blood. Subset defined: CD45RA+ positively selected. V is TRBV28 and J is TRBJ1-2; TRBD1 might be the D (6 bases). This sequence originates from a man aged 25 to 45 in good health. Here the CDR3 reads CASTQPQGLTNYGYTF. CDR3 in DNA: TGTGCCAGCACCCAACCACAGGGCTTGACTAACTATGGCTACACCTTC.